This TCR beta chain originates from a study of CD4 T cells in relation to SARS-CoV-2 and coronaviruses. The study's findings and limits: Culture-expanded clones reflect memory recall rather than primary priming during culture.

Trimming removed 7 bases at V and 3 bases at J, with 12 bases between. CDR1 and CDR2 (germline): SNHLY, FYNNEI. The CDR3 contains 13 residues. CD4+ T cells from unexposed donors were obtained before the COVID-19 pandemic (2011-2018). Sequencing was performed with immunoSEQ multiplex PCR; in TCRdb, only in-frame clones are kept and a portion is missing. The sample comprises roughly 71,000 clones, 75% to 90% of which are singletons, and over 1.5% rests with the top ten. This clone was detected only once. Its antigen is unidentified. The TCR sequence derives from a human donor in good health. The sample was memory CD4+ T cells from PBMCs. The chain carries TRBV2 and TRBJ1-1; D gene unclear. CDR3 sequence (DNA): TGTGCCAGCAAGGCAGAGAGGGACACTGAAGCTTTCTTT. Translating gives CASKAERDTEAFF.